This entry lists 23 T cell receptor beta chains sequenced from one sample in a study of T cell changes during pregnancy in multiple sclerosis. Generated by immunoSEQ multiplex PCR, the TCRdb table keeps only in-frame clones and is missing some. The sample holds tens of thousands of clones, approximately 94% seen once. This sample comprised peripheral blood, obtained in the third trimester of pregnancy. All receptors come from a female donor with multiple sclerosis, enrolled in a pregnancy study.

V is TRBV19 and J is TRBJ1-4; D unclear. V lost 8 bases and J lost 0, with 10 bases in between. The length of the CDR3 is 14 residues. Germline V gene data show CDR1 as LNHDA and CDR2 as SQIVND (reference sequence). For the CDR3, the DNA is TGTGCCAGTCAAGGAGTTGCAACTAATGAAAAACTGTTTTTT. Residues: CASQGVATNEKLFF.

V usage is TRBV6-5 and J usage is TRBJ2-1, with TRBD1 as a possible D gene (5 bases). CDR1 and CDR2 from the germline V gene are MNHEY and SVGAGI. V was pared by 6 bases and J by 9 bases, with 9 bases between. The CDR3 consists of 11 residues. In DNA form, the CDR3 reads TGTGCCAGCAGCTCACAGGCTGAGCAGTTCTTC. This sequence encodes CASSSQAEQFF.

The chain links TRBV29-1 to TRBJ2-5; possible D gene TRBD2, 5 bases. The CDR3 contains 13 residues. The V end was cut by 3 bases, the J end by 2 bases, with 10 bases between. Germline CDR1 SQVTM, CDR2 ANQGSEA. CDR3 nucleotides: TGCAGCGTTGAGAGGGAACCGCAAGAGACCCAGTACTTC. Protein sequence: CSVEREPQETQYF.

The chain has TRBV28 and TRBJ2-1; TRBD2 is a possible D gene (5 bases). V was shortened by 6 bases and J by 9 bases, with 21 bases between the two germline ends. Per the germline V gene, CDR1 is MDHEN and CDR2 is SYDVKM. The CDR3 covers 15 residues. The CDR3 DNA is TGTGCCAGCAGCTCCGACCCTCCCTTGGGAGTTGAGCAGTTCTTC. The encoded protein is CASSSDPPLGVEQFF.

This clone showed up just once. The rearrangement joins TRBV6-5 to TRBJ1-1; D is unresolved. The V end lost 7 bases, the J end lost 3 bases, and 12 bases lay between the germline ends. This CDR3 is built from 13 residues. CDR1 and CDR2 (germline): MNHEY, SVGAGI. DNA for the CDR3: TGTGCCAGCACCGCGTACCATGACACTGAAGCTTTCTTT. Translation: CASTAYHDTEAFF.

This rearrangement joins TRBV4-1 to TRBJ2-2; D perhaps matches TRBD2 (7 bases). Germline V gene sequence: CDR1 MGHRA, CDR2 YSYEKL. The germline V and J ends were trimmed by 0 bases and 3 bases, with 11 bases remaining between them. The CDR3 consists of 16 residues. The CDR3 sequence: CASSQDGGADTGELFF. The CDR3 DNA reads as TGCGCCAGCAGCCAAGATGGGGGGGCAGACACCGGGGAGCTGTTTTTT.

The V call is TRBV27, the J call TRBJ2-1, with 7 bases identical to TRBD1. The CDR3 has 18 amino acids. Germline V gives CDR1 MNHEY, CDR2 SMNVEV (reference sequence). J lost 4 bases, V lost 3 bases, and 15 bases had no gene match. The CDR3 DNA follows: TGTGCCAGCAGTTTTGAGGTTCCTACAGGGACAGTATACAATGAGCAGTTCTTC. Its protein product is CASSFEVPTGTVYNEQFF.

This clone was found once. The rearrangement links TRBV5-1 to TRBJ1-2; 8 nucleotides agree with TRBD1. Germline values: CDR1 SGHRS, CDR2 YFSETQ. V lost 0 bases and J lost 1; bases outside the gene matches: 11. The CDR3 length is 18 residues. This CDR3 is CASSLATQGVPINYGYTF. The CDR3 bases are TGCGCCAGCAGCTTGGCCACACAGGGGGTCCCGATTAACTATGGCTACACCTTC.

This chain links TRBV4-1 with TRBJ2-1, with a weak D call TRBD2 (5 bases). The CDR3 runs 17 residues. The V and J ends lost 1 base and 0 bases respectively, with 13 bases between them. Looked up from germline, CDR1 is MGHRA and CDR2 is YSYEKL. The CDR3 spells CASSQGQLVSSYNEQFF. CDR3 sequence (DNA): TGCGCCAGCAGCCAAGGCCAACTAGTCAGCTCCTACAATGAGCAGTTCTTC.

The V call is TRBV15, the J call TRBJ2-2; 8 bases match TRBD1. This CDR3 spans 14 amino acids. Germline values: CDR1 LNHNV, CDR2 YYDKDF (reference sequence). After removal of 3 bases from V and 6 bases from J, the junction contained 3 bases not matched to a gene. CDR3: CATSRDRAPGELFF. The CDR3 DNA follows: TGTGCCACCAGCAGGGACAGGGCCCCCGGGGAGCTGTTTTTT. Based on the CDR3 plus reference TRBV15 and TRBJ2-2, the full variable domain is DAMVIQNPRYQVTQFGKPVTLSCSQTLNHNVMYWYQQKSSQAPKLLFHYYDKDFNNEADTPDNFQSRRPNTSFCFLDIRSPGLGDTAMYLCATSRDRAPGELFFGEGSRLTVL.

The chain carries TRBV4-1 and TRBJ1-1, with TRBD1 matching 7 bases. Germline V gene lookup returns CDR1 MGHRA and CDR2 YSYEKL. The J segment lost 1 base and the V segment lost 4 bases, leaving 15 bases of the junction unmatched. The CDR3 has 18 amino acids. CDR3 DNA sequence: TGCGCCAGCAGCCGGAATACGGGACAGACCTGGAAGAACACTGAAGCTTTCTTT. It yields the protein CASSRNTGQTWKNTEAFF.

The chain carries TRBV30 and TRBJ2-5; TRBD1 aligns across 7 bases. V lost 5 bases, J lost 5 bases, and 8 bases stayed unmatched. The germline V gene has CDR1 GTSNPN and CDR2 SVGIG (reference sequence). The CDR3 is 13 residues long. The CDR3 reads CAWAGTVRETQYF. The DNA for the CDR3 is TGTGCCTGGGCCGGGACAGTGAGGGAGACCCAGTACTTC.

J is TRBJ2-2 and V is TRBV19; D may be TRBD1 (5 bases). The V end lost 4 bases, the J end lost 2 bases, and 11 bases lay between the germline ends. The CDR3 spans 15 residues. The germline CDR1 and CDR2 sequences are LNHDA and SQIVND (reference sequence). Written as DNA, the CDR3 is TGTGCCAGTAGTAGAACAGGAACAAACACCGGGGAGCTGTTTTTT. Protein sequence: CASSRTGTNTGELFF.

The rearrangement uses TRBV19 and TRBJ1-1; D not resolved. This CDR3 contains 12 residues. Germline V gene lookup returns CDR1 LNHDA and CDR2 SQIVND (reference sequence). V was cut by 3 bases and J by 12 bases, with 14 bases left in between. CDR3 nucleotides: TGTGCCAGTAGTATCGGAGGGATTGACACTTTCTTT. It encodes CASSIGGIDTFF.

This clone is a singleton in its sample. The chain joins TRBV7-9 to TRBJ2-1; TRBD2 aligns across 13 bases. V shed 5 bases and J 4 bases; nucleotides not matched to a gene: 5. CDR1 is SEHNR and CDR2 is FQNEAQ in the germline V gene (reference sequence). The CDR3 is made up of 16 amino acids. CDR3 loop: CASSGLAGDLYNEQFF. As DNA, the CDR3 is TGTGCCAGCAGCGGACTAGCGGGAGACTTATACAATGAGCAGTTCTTC. Full variable domain (missing parts from reference TRBV7-9 and TRBJ2-1): DTGVSQNPRHKITKRGQNVTFRCDPISEHNRLYWYRQTLGQGPEFLTYFQNEAQLEKSRLLSDRFSAERPKGSFSTLEIQRTEQGDSAMYLCASSGLAGDLYNEQFFGPGTRLTVL.

The chain combines TRBV6-1 with TRBJ1-2; D unclear. Germline assignment: CDR1 MNHNS and CDR2 SASEGT. Trimming removed 2 bases from V and 5 bases from J, with 18 bases in between. The CDR3 is 16 residues long. The CDR3: CASSETGGWPRYGYTF. The CDR3 DNA follows: TGTGCCAGCAGTGAAACCGGAGGCTGGCCGAGGTATGGCTACACCTTC.

The genes are TRBV27 and TRBJ2-2, with D uncertain. V was shortened by 4 bases and J by 3 bases, with 3 bases between the two germline ends. Germline lookup yields CDR1 MNHEY and CDR2 SMNVEV (reference sequence). The CDR3 contains 12 residues. This chain's CDR3 is CASSSYTGELFF. CDR3 coding DNA: TGTGCCAGCAGTTCATACACCGGGGAGCTGTTTTTT.

This chain uses TRBV19 with TRBJ2-7; TRBD2 is a possible D gene (5 bases). With 1 base removed from V and 3 bases from J, the gap between germline ends came to 7 bases. Germline CDR1 LNHDA, CDR2 SQIVND (reference sequence). The CDR3 consists of 13 residues. CDR3 in amino acids: CASSIGESYEQYF. As DNA, the CDR3 is TGTGCCAGTAGTATAGGGGAGAGCTACGAGCAGTACTTC.

The table lists this clone with a count of one. V and J are TRBV5-6 and TRBJ2-5; 8 bases fit TRBD1. Unmatched junction bases numbered 5, after V lost 0 bases and J lost 4 bases. Germline values: CDR1 SGHDT, CDR2 YYEEEE. The CDR3 spans 15 residues. The DNA for the CDR3 is TGTGCCAGCAGCTTGGATCCAGGGGGCATAGAGACCCAGTACTTC. Its protein product is CASSLDPGGIETQYF. Filled out from reference TRBV5-6 and TRBJ2-5, the complete variable domain reads DAGVTQSPTHLIKTRGQQVTLRCSPKSGHDTVSWYQQALGQGPQFIFQYYEEEERQRGNFPDRFSGHQFPNYSSELNVNALLLGDSALYLCASSLDPGGIETQYFGPGTRLLVL.

V and J are TRBV9 and TRBJ2-2, with 8 bases matching TRBD2. The germline V gene has CDR1 SGDLS and CDR2 YYNGEE. This CDR3 is built from 16 residues. The V segment lost 1 base and the J segment 4 bases; nucleotides outside the gene matches: 6. CDR3 sequence: CASSVLIAGPTGELFF. As DNA, the CDR3 is TGTGCCAGCAGCGTACTAATAGCGGGACCCACCGGGGAGCTGTTTTTT.

This clone was observed a single time. The CDR3 protein is CATSRGGLAGGPMYEQFF. In nucleotides, the CDR3 is TGTGCCACCAGCAGAGGTGGACTAGCGGGAGGGCCCATGTATGAGCAGTTCTTC. The chain combines TRBV15 with TRBJ2-1; TRBD2 agrees at 15 bases. The CDR3 is 18 amino acids. V trimming: 1 base; J trimming: 8 bases; junction bases outside the gene matches: 9. Per germline, CDR1 LNHNV and CDR2 YYDKDF (reference sequence).

This clone was detected once. The J gene is TRBJ2-7, the V gene TRBV7-8, with a possible D match to TRBD2 (5 bases). Trimming removed 5 bases at V and 2 bases at J, with 16 bases between. This CDR3 region has 15 residues. Germline CDR1 reads SGHVS; CDR2 reads FQNEAQ. CDR3: CASSGLRDPTYEQYF. CDR3 bases: TGTGCCAGCAGCGGACTCCGAGACCCCACCTACGAGCAGTACTTC.

This chain uses TRBV5-1 with TRBJ2-7; 11 nucleotides match TRBD1. This CDR3 comprises 17 residues. Losses at the gene ends were 4 bases for V and 1 base for J; bases not matched to a gene: 10. Germline CDR1 is SGHRS and CDR2 is YFSETQ. Here the CDR3 reads CASSPVLGTGGSYEQYF. CDR3 nucleotide sequence: TGCGCCAGCAGCCCGGTACTTGGGACAGGGGGTTCCTACGAGCAGTACTTC.